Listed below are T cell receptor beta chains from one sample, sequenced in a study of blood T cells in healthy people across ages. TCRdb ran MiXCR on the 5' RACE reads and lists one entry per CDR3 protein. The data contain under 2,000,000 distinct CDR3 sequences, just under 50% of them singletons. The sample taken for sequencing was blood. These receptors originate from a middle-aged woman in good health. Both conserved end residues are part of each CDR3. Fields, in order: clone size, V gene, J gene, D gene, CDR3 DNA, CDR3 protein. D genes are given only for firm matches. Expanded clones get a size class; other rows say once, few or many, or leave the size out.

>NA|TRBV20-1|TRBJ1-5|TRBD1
TGCAGTGCTAGAGACCCTAACAGGGGGCAGGGGCCCCAGCATTTT
CSARDPNRGQGPQHF
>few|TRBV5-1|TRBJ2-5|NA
TGCGCCAGCAGCACCCGACACCAACAAGAGACCCAGTACTTC
CASSTRHQQETQYF
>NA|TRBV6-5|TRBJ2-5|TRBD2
TGTGCCAGCAGTTACTCGACTAGCGGGGGGGCACTAAAGACCCAGTACTTC
CASSYSTSGGALKTQYF
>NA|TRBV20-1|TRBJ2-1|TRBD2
TGCAGTGCTAGAGATCCGCGGGGGACCTACAATGAGCGGTTCTTC
CSARDPRGTYNERFF
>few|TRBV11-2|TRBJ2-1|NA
TGTGCCAGCAGCTTAGAAGTCAGTGAGCAGTTCTTC
CASSLEVSEQFF
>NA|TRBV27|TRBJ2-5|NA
TGTGCCAGCAGTCTAAGGGTGGGCAGGGGTCACTATATTCAAGAGACCCAGTACTTC
CASSLRVGRGHYIQETQYF
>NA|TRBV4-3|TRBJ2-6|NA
TGCGCCAGCAGCCATCACGCGGAGCCCTCTGGGGCCAACGTCCTGACTTTC
CASSHHAEPSGANVLTF
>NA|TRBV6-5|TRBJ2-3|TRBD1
TGTGCCTCAACCGGAGCCCAAGGGGGCGGTCCGCAGTATTTT
CASTGAQGGGPQYF
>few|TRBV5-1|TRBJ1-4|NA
TGCGCCAGCAGCCCAGACAGCTTTGCAACTAATGAAAAACTGTTTTTT
CASSPDSFATNEKLFF
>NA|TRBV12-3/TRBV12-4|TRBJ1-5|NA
TGTGCCAGCAGTGGGAGGGAAAATCAGCCCCAGCATTTT
CASSGRENQPQHF
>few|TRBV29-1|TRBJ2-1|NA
TGCAGCGTGACGGACGAAGAAAGATACAATGAGCAGTTCTTC
CSVTDEERYNEQFF
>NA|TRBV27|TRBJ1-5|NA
TGTGCCAGCAAGGAGGGGGGGCAGAATCAGCCCCAGCATTTT
CASKEGGQNQPQHF
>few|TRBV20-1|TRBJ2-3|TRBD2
TGCAGTGCTAGAGATCCTAGCGGGGCGTCAGATACGCAGTATTTT
CSARDPSGASDTQYF
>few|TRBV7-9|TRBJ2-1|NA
TGTGCCAGCAGCTTAGCGTTCGGGGCGGGGAGCAATGAGCAGTTCTTC
CASSLAFGAGSNEQFF
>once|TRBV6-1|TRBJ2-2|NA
TGTGCCAGCATGCATGGGCGGAACACCGGGGAGCTGTTTTTT
CASMHGRNTGELFF
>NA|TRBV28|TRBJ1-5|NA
TGTGCCAGCAGAACCCCGGACAACTCCCCCGGACAGCCCCAGCATTTT
CASRTPDNSPGQPQHF
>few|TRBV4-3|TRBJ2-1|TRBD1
TGCGCCAGCAGCACCGGGACAGGACAAAGCTCCTACAATGAGCAGTTCTTC
CASSTGTGQSSYNEQFF
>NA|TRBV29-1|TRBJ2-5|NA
TGCAGCGTTGGTCATGGAGCCCAAGAGACCCAGTACTTC
CSVGHGAQETQYF
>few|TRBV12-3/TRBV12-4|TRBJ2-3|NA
TGTGCCAGCATTATTTTGGGGAGCCCCACAGATACGCAGTATTTT
CASIILGSPTDTQYF
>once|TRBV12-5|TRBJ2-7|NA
TGTGCTAGTGGCTCCAGGCGAAACTACGAGCAGTACTTC
CASGSRRNYEQYF
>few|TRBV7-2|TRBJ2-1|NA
TGTGCCAGCAGCCTTGGGGGCGAACCCTCCTACAATGAGCAGTTCTTC
CASSLGGEPSYNEQFF
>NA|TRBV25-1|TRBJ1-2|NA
TGTGCCAGCAGCATGACCGGGGCTAAGAGCTATGGCTACACCTTC
CASSMTGAKSYGYTF
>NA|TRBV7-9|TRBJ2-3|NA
TGTGCCAGCAGCTTTCGGACAGAACTCGACACAGATACGCAGTATTTT
CASSFRTELDTDTQYF
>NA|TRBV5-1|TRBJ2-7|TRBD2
TGCGCCAGCAGCTTCGAGCCAGCGGGGACCTCCTACGAGCAGTACTTC
CASSFEPAGTSYEQYF
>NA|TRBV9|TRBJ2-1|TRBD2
TGTGCCAGCAGCCACCGGAGGCTAGCGGGGGGCGTGGATGAGCAGTTCTTC
CASSHRRLAGGVDEQFF
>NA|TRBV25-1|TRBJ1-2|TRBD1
TGTGCCAGCAGACAGGGGGCTAGAGGCTACACCTTC
CASRQGARGYTF
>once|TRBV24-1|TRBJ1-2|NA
TGTGCCACCAGTGGCGGGCCCACCTATGGCTACACCTTC
CATSGGPTYGYTF
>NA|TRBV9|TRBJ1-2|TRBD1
TGTGCCAGCAGCGTAGCAGGGGGCGTAGTATATGGCTACACCTTC
CASSVAGGVVYGYTF
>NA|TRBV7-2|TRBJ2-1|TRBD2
TGTGCCTGCAGCTTAGCTAGCGGGAATGAGCAGTTCTTC
CACSLASGNEQFF
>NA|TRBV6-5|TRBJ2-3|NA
TGTGCCAGCAGTTCGCCGGGCCTTTATACAGATACGCAGTATTTT
CASSSPGLYTDTQYF
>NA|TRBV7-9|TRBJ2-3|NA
TGTGCCAGCAGCTTAGGCCCGGGGATGCAGTATTTT
CASSLGPGMQYF
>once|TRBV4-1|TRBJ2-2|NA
TGCGCCAGCAGCCATACCGAGACAGCTAACACCGGGGAGCTGTTTTTT
CASSHTETANTGELFF
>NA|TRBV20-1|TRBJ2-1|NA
TGCAGTGCTGGCCGGGGGCTCCTCGGCAATGAGCAGTTCTTC
CSAGRGLLGNEQFF
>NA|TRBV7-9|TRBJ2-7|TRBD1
TGTGCCAGCAGCGCAGACAGGGGATTCAACGAGCAGTACTTC
CASSADRGFNEQYF
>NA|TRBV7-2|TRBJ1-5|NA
TGTGCCAGCAGCTTAGTGCCTTTTGGACAGCCCCAGCATTTT
CASSLVPFGQPQHF
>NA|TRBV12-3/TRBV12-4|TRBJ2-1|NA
TGTGCCAGCCGACGGGAGACCTACAATGCGCAGTTCTTC
CASRRETYNAQFF
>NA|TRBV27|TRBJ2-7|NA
TGTGCCAGCAGTGGGTGGCAAAGGGGCTACGAGCAGTACTTC
CASSGWQRGYEQYF
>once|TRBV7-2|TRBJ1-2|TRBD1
TGTGCCAGCCTGCCGGGACAGGGGGCAGGTGGCTACACCTTC
CASLPGQGAGGYTF
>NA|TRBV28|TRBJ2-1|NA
TGTGCCAGCAGTTACGGGGCTCTGAATAAGCAGTTCTTC
CASSYGALNKQFF
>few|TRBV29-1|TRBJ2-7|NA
TGCAGCTATAGGAGGATTAGCTCCTACGAGCAGTACTTC
CSYRRISSYEQYF